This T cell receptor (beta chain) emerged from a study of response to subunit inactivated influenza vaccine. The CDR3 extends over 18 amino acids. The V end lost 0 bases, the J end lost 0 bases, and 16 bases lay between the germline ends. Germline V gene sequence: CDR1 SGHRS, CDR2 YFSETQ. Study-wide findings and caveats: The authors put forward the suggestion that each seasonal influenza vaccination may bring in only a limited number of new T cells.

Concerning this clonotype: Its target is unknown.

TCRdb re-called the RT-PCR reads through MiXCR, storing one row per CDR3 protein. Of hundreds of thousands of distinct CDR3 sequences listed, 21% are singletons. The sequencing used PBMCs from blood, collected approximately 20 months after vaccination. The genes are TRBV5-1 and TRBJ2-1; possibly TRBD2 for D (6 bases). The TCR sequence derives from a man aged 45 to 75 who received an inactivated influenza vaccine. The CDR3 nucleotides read TGCGCCAGCAGCTTGGTTGGGACTTCGATCCGCTCCTACAATGAGCAGTTCTTC. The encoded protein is CASSLVGTSIRSYNEQFF.